The source of this TCR beta chain is a study of cytomegalovirus exposure and HLA in healthy donors. Study-level results: Analysis was carried out at a later point, and it linked a missense DCLRE1C variant to TCR beta V- and J-gene trimming. Data from an earlier analysis indicated that most TCR beta V segments were productive either about 87% or about 30% of the time. Cytomegalovirus-associated TCR beta chains were listed, numbering approximately 150. Some V segments, including TRBV6-2 and TRBV6-3, were excluded as indistinguishable.

About this clone itself: Its cognate antigen is unknown.

There are 14 residues in the CDR3. Per germline, CDR1 SNHLY and CDR2 FYNNEI. V lost 6 bases, J lost 5 bases, and 4 bases stayed unmatched. PCR employed 60 Vbeta and 13 Jbeta primers. Clones were read by immunoSEQ multiplex PCR, and TCRdb kept only the in-frame ones, dropping some. Recorded for this sample: under 200,000 clones. The receptor's source is a man aged 25-40 years in good health and CMV-seronegative. The rearrangement links TRBV2 to TRBJ2-1; 10 nucleotides align to TRBD2. The sequenced sample consisted of PBMCs. This chain's CDR3 is CASRSGRDNNEQFF. The DNA for the CDR3 is TGTGCCAGCAGAAGCGGGAGGGATAACAATGAGCAGTTCTTC. Drawing the rest from reference TRBV2 and TRBJ2-1, the complete variable domain is EPEVTQTPSHQVTQMGQEVILRCVPISNHLYFYWYRQILGQKVEFLVSFYNNEISEKSEIFDDQFSVERPDGSNFTLKIRSTKLEDSAMYFCASRSGRDNNEQFFGPGTRLTVL.